The entry that follows covers one TCR beta chain sequence. Which antigen it targets is not known. Qualities for individual bases were not recorded, and no much larger clone is one base off. The CDR3 contains 16 residues, cysteine and phenylalanine counted. Solely the CDR3 DNA is kept, with 48 bases framed from the first base. The germline V gene supplies CDR1 SGDLS and CDR2 YYNGEE. V is pruned by 0 bases and J by 7 bases, leaving 7 bases of the junction without a gene match. Library preparation was by the immunoSEQ multiplex PCR assay. For the multiplex PCR, a mixture combining 60 forward primers for TCR Vbeta segments and 13 reverse primers for TCR Jbeta segments was used. The CDR3 region of rearranged TCR beta genes was amplified from genomic DNA by a multiplex PCR assay. The amplified TCR beta libraries were sequenced on the Illumina HiSeq System as 87-base-pair reads. From the authors' description of their analysis: Across the 670 or so repertoires, a later analysis counted 80 million or so unique TCR beta chains, 9.5 million to 12 million of which were shared by at least two donors. Raw reads were error-corrected and collapsed into unique sequences with a nearest-neighbor algorithm that merged closely related sequences to remove PCR and sequencing errors. To assign V, D and J gene segments, CDR3 sequences were aligned to IMGT reference sequences. For a sequence to be retained, a match of at least six nucleotides was required to both a V gene segment and a J gene segment. Rearrangements were called productive when the CDR3 lacked stop codons and stayed in frame with V and J; all others were non-productive. Following IMGT convention, CDR3 was defined as the stretch from the second conserved V-encoded cysteine up to the conserved J-encoded phenylalanine. Sequences without an unambiguous match to a single V gene segment were excluded from the earlier analysis of a few hundred of the donors. An earlier analysis of some 610 of the donors called V segments functional above 56.7% productive rearrangements and segregating when the between-donor standard deviation exceeded 5%. A statistical classification framework was built to diagnose cytomegalovirus status from the catalog of TCR beta chain sequences. V and J gene assignment, in a later analysis, came from comparing TCR nucleotide sequences with IMGT/GENE-DB human TR gene sequences. The TCRdist pipeline was used in a later analysis to assign CDR3 sequences and most-parsimonious VDJ recombination scenarios. A later analysis defined each TCR beta chain by its CDR3 amino acid sequence plus V-gene family, and excluded reads lacking a unique V-gene family. To address suspected cross-contamination and a sequencing artifact, a later analysis removed 592 highly shared, low-generation-probability nucleotide sequences. In a later analysis, a clonal expansion index was calculated for each public chain from normalized within-repertoire ranks of inferred template counts. Generation probabilities in a later analysis came from a VDJ recombination model fitted to out-of-frame rearrangements, and those results were checked against IGoR. In a later analysis, hypergeometric tests were used to score TCR-TCR, TCR-HLA and TCR-CMV co-occurrence, with a repertoire-size bias correction applied to TCR pairs. A later analysis estimated false discovery rates by permuting HLA or CMV assignments 20 times. In a later analysis, co-occurring TCRs were grouped using DBSCAN, and TCRdist sequence similarity was added for clustering within HLA-allele-positive subsets. For co-occurrence clustering, repertoires with fewer than 30,000 or more than 120,000 public chains were excluded, along with 5 or 6 repertoires with anomalous nucleotide sharing. Drawn from immuneACCESS, this table holds only the in-frame rearrangements with V and J called that TCRdb kept. Clones are partly lost; checked studies trace under half to an unresolved V gene and leave the rest unexplained. V and J calls and clone size come straight from that table; D and trimming were deduced from the DNA. Recorded for this sample are roughly 250,000 clones; approximately 80% of them occurred a single time. The ten largest clones represent roughly 0.31% of the sample.

The data were obtained in a study of cytomegalovirus exposure and HLA in healthy donors (dated by TCRdb to about 2017). Background for the entire study: An earlier analysis of roughly 500 of the donors reported about 260 Gb of sequence data and 95 million to 130 million unique TCR beta sequences obtained from roughly 180 million T cells. The later analysis used no new phenotypic data to find candidate immune exposures, relying instead on TCR beta sequences and their occurrence across donors. The study aimed to test whether cataloging public T cell receptors could reveal signatures of past pathogen exposure. Of the 350 to 400 genotyped donors, about 80% fell in the genetic ancestry cluster associated with self-reported Caucasian donors. A later analysis re-analyzed previously published TCR beta repertoires from approximately 670 donors and added high-resolution HLA genotyping to study TCR occurrence patterns. Donor age, sex, ethnicity and CMV serostatus were compiled together with the repertoire data. All discovery cohort repertoires had been generated on a single sequencing platform. The number of typed donors differed by locus: about 620-640 for A, B, C, DRB1 and DQB1; about 520 for DQA1; approximately 600 for DPA1; and some 450 for DPB1. A handful of DR-DQ haplotypes were treated as single units for association and clustering because of strong linkage in the cohort. Genome-wide SNP genotypes for about 65% of the 666 donors were used in a later genetic analysis, which treated that subset as a discovery cohort. To predict cytomegalovirus infection status, the study combined high-throughput TCR immunosequencing, statistical association of individual TCRs with disease status, and machine learning. Using immunosequencing, the study profiled T cell repertoires from roughly 650 subjects and related those repertoires to cytomegalovirus serostatus. An earlier analysis of 587 of the donors used high-throughput TCR beta sequencing to judge whether each TCR beta V gene segment behaved as functional or pseudogenic. Class I and class II HLA loci were covered by the typing at four-digit resolution. A separate validation cohort of about 110 different subjects was used in addition to the approximately 700-subject first cohort. An early release covering roughly 580 HLA-typed donors comprised roughly 300 gigabases of sequencing data and 85 million to 100 million unique TCR sequences. On average, about 240,000 unique TCR beta nucleotide sequences were sequenced per donor among roughly 430 genotyped donors of the cohort, with around 19% of those sequences being non-productive.

In total, roughly 670 healthy bone marrow donors made up the cohort. All cohort members were sampled while nominally healthy, although unrecorded immune exposures were likely present. The donor tested CMV seronegative, placing the donor among the 350 or so seronegative members of the cohort. A peripheral blood sample was provided by each donor, and peripheral blood mononuclear cells were used for TCR beta sequencing. The Qiagen DNeasy Blood Extraction Kit was used to extract genomic DNA from the blood cell samples. Broader findings and caveats from the paper: A further reported finding was that TCR beta sequences accurately predicted the HLA-A and HLA-B alleles for most subjects in the first cohort. Strong co-occurrence of HLA alleles, especially DR and DQ, made assigning TCR associations to individual alleles difficult. Broadly in line with IMGT annotations, most TCR beta V segments showed up in productive rearrangements about 90% or about 30% of the time in an earlier analysis of several hundred of the donors. A total of 150 to 200 TCR beta chains were listed by the study as associated with cytomegalovirus. A later analysis associated 15,000 or so TCR beta sequences with specific HLA alleles at a false discovery rate of 0.05. In this cohort, only TCR beta chains were sequenced, and detectable features were limited by the absence of alpha or paired-chain data. HLA typing was unavailable for some donors at each locus, so association tests used only the typed subset. A later analysis found that HLA-associated TCR beta chains were more clonally expanded and had lower generation probabilities than equally common non-associated chains. Linkage disequilibrium might explain the correlated functional status among segregating V segments, but an unknown experimental factor could not be ruled out. Because the 87-base-pair reads could not distinguish some IMGT-functional V segments, including TRBV6-2 and TRBV6-3, those segments were excluded. The authors suggested that the approach could potentially be extended to other disease states and immunological phenotypes. The presence/absence analyses assumed that sequencing depth was roughly uniform across donors, and that assumption may not be true. In both the original and validation cohorts, the classifier was reported to diagnose cytomegalovirus status with high specificity and sensitivity. A later analysis reported that several top co-occurrence clusters appeared linked to parvovirus B19, influenza, CMV and Epstein-Barr virus. A later analysis found that most CMV-associated TCR beta chains appeared HLA-restricted, with HLA associations seemingly driven largely by CMV exposure. A later analysis found that TCR association rates varied across HLA loci, with DRB1 alleles showing the most associated TCRs and HLA-C alleles the fewest. Because counts were too low, 15 to 20 rarely observed V segments, including chromosome 9 orphons, were left out of the earlier analysis of approximately 500 of the donors. According to a later genetic analysis, donors in an Asian-associated ancestry cluster had fewer N-insertions in productive TCRs than the roughly 660-donor mean. Three of the identified cytomegalovirus-associated TCR beta chains were confirmed in vitro to be specific for cytomegalovirus antigens. While some public TCRs were present in many individuals, most TCR sequences turned up only very rarely across donors. The only immune exposure information available for the cohort was CMV serostatus. A cluster of highly shared sequence variants was judged likely to represent a technical artifact of the sequencing pipeline. An association between a missense DCLRE1C variant and V-gene and J-gene trimming of TCR beta chains was found in a later genetic analysis and replicated in an independent cohort.

The sequence was collected from a girl aged 2 to 9 in good health and CMV-seronegative. Recombination linked TRBV9 to TRBJ1-6; 7 of the junction bases match TRBD1. The sample was PBMCs. The CDR3 region has the sequence CASSVGPTGWNSPLHF. The nucleotide sequence is TGTGCCAGCAGCGTAGGCCCGACAGGGTGGAATTCACCCCTCCACTTT.